These 20 T cell receptor beta chains were sequenced from one sample in a study of neurological immune-mediated disorders. TCRdb re-called the 5' RACE reads through MiXCR, storing one row per CDR3 protein. The sample has over 15,000 distinct CDR3 sequences, approximately 26% seen once. Sequencing used PBMCs. The receptors stem from a man in his fifties with HTLV-1-associated myelopathy (HAM/TSP).

The V call is TRBV20-1, the J call TRBJ1-1; TRBD1 aligns across 8 bases. In germline, CDR1 is DFQATT, CDR2 SNEGSKA (reference sequence). This CDR3 has 14 amino acids. Trimming took 4 bases from V and 5 from J; bases not matched to a gene: 9. The CDR3 coding sequence is TGCAGTGCTATGGGCGCTACAGGGGGTACTGAAGCTTTCTTT. Encoded protein: CSAMGATGGTEAFF.

This clonotype was picked up a small number of times. This chain links TRBV7-9 with TRBJ2-7; D might be TRBD2 (5 bases). V lost 4 bases and J 7 bases, leaving 8 bases between the germline ends. From germline, CDR1 is SEHNR and CDR2 FQNEAQ (reference sequence). The CDR3 is made up of 11 amino acids. Written as DNA, the CDR3 is TGTGCCAGCAGCTCCCGGGGAGAGCAGTACTTC. Encoded protein: CASSSRGEQYF. Variable domain in full (rest from reference TRBV7-9 and TRBJ2-7): DTGVSQNPRHKITKRGQNVTFRCDPISEHNRLYWYRQTLGQGPEFLTYFQNEAQLEKSRLLSDRFSAERPKGSFSTLEIQRTEQGDSAMYLCASSSRGEQYFGPGTRLTVT.

CDR3 sequence: CASGTGSDQPQHF. DNA of the CDR3: TGTGCCAGTGGAACAGGGTCGGATCAGCCCCAGCATTTT. The gene calls are TRBV27 and TRBJ1-5; TRBD1 might be the D (6 bases). The germline V gene has CDR1 MNHEY and CDR2 SMNVEV (reference sequence). The CDR3 totals 13 residues. V was shortened by 9 bases and J by 5 bases, with 14 bases between the two germline ends.

This clonotype was picked up a small number of times. V and J are TRBV6-5 and TRBJ2-2; D remains ambiguous. The CDR3 covers 15 residues. In germline, CDR1 is MNHEY, CDR2 SVGAGI. V shed 4 bases and J shed 6 bases, with 15 bases lying between them. DNA for the CDR3: TGTGCCAGCAGTTCCGACCGGGTGTGGCCCGGGGAGCTGTTTTTT. Protein sequence: CASSSDRVWPGELFF.

This clonotype was seen at least ten times. The J gene is TRBJ2-1, the V gene TRBV4-2, with 8 bases that match TRBD2. The J segment lost 7 bases and the V segment lost 3 bases, leaving 14 bases of the junction unmatched. The CDR3 has 17 amino acids. Germline V gene data show CDR1 as LGHNA and CDR2 as YNFKEQ. The DNA for the CDR3 is TGTGCCAGCAGCCATCTTGGAGGGTCGGGAGGGCCGAATGAGCAGTTCTTC. It is translated as CASSHLGGSGGPNEQFF.

This clonotype is deemed medium-sized (0.01 to 0.1%). The chain links TRBV9 to TRBJ2-7; 7 nucleotides line up with TRBD2. This CDR3 is built from 14 residues. V dropped 0 bases and J dropped 2; count of bases not matched to a gene: 2. Germline CDR1 is SGDLS and CDR2 is YYNGEE. The CDR3 is CASSVGRGAYEQYF. The CDR3 region has the DNA TGTGCCAGCAGCGTAGGACGGGGGGCCTACGAGCAGTACTTC.

The CDR3 spells CSARPQRTDTQYF. The CDR3 DNA reads as TGCAGTGCTAGACCACAGCGCACAGATACGCAGTATTTT. This chain connects TRBV20-1 to TRBJ2-3; D not resolved. The CDR3 has 13 amino acids. Germline CDR1 reads DFQATT; CDR2 reads SNEGSKA (reference sequence). Trimming removed 2 bases from V and 1 base from J, with 7 bases in between.

This clonotype was recorded a few times. This chain links TRBV18 with TRBJ1-1; no firm D call. Germline CDR1 reads KGHSH; CDR2 reads LQKENI. The V end lost 6 bases, the J end lost 4 bases, and 12 bases lay between the germline ends. The CDR3 sequence is 13 residues long. The CDR3 protein is CASSPSLLTEAFF. Written as DNA, the CDR3 is TGTGCCAGCTCTCCTTCGTTACTCACTGAAGCTTTCTTT.

This clonotype was seen repeatedly, ten times or more. The chain carries TRBV5-5 and TRBJ2-4; TRBD1 matches at 10 bases. The germline gives CDR1 SGHKS, CDR2 YYEKEE (reference sequence). V was pared by 2 bases and J by 6 bases, with 26 bases of the junction left unmatched. The CDR3 has 22 residues. The DNA for the CDR3 is TGTGCCAGCAGCTTACAACCACCACCGGGACAGGGGATGGGTGGGGTCCCAAACATTCAGTACTTC. This codes for CASSLQPPPGQGMGGVPNIQYF.

J is TRBJ1-1 and V is TRBV4-1; unclear D gene. Germline CDR1 and CDR2: MGHRA and YSYEKL. The CDR3 is made up of 16 amino acids. V was clipped by 4 bases and J by 1 base, with 16 bases between them. The CDR3 loop reads CASSLHPRPGNTEAFF. The CDR3 DNA sequence: TGCGCCAGCAGCCTACACCCACGACCGGGGAACACTGAAGCTTTCTTT.

The CDR3 is CSAVEGTYEQYF. Written as DNA, the CDR3 is TGCAGTGCCGTCGAGGGAACCTACGAGCAGTACTTC. The chain couples TRBV20-1 to TRBJ2-7, with D possibly being TRBD2 (5 bases). Germline CDR1 DFQATT, CDR2 SNEGSKA (reference sequence). V was trimmed by 6 bases and J by 2 bases, leaving 11 bases between them. The CDR3 spans 12 residues.

The CDR3 protein is CSAPGTSGETQYF. CDR3 nucleotides: TGCAGTGCCCCGGGGACTAGCGGGGAGACCCAGTACTTC. This chain uses TRBV20-1 with TRBJ2-5, with TRBD2 matching over 12 bases. This CDR3 contains 13 residues. Germline trimming cut 6 bases from V and 5 bases from J; bases unmatched to any gene: 4. From germline, CDR1 is DFQATT and CDR2 SNEGSKA (reference sequence).

This clonotype appeared many times. The chain uses TRBV12-3 or TRBV12-4 and TRBJ2-4, with 12 bases that match TRBD2. The ends lost 2 bases at V and 0 bases at J; junction bases unmatched: 11. The CDR3 totals 20 residues. CDR3 region: CASSLFVLAGGGRAKNIQYF. In DNA, the CDR3 is TGTGCCAGCAGTTTATTTGTACTAGCGGGGGGAGGAAGAGCCAAAAACATTCAGTACTTC.

The chain links TRBV12-3 or TRBV12-4 to TRBJ2-2, with 8 bases aligning to TRBD1. CDR3 size: 15 residues. Trimming cost V 3 bases and J 4 bases; bases outside gene matches: 4. In DNA form, the CDR3 reads TGTGCCAGCAGTTTTCACACAGGGGGCACCGGGGAGCTGTTTTTT. As protein: CASSFHTGGTGELFF.

This clonotype came up many times. The gene calls are TRBV6-5 and TRBJ1-5; TRBD1 matches 11 bases. Unmatched junction bases numbered 9, after V lost 4 bases and J lost 7 bases. Germline V CDR1 and CDR2: MNHEY, SVGAGI. The CDR3 loop spans 16 amino acids. CDR3 in amino acids: CASSSMGTGGIQPQHF. The CDR3 bases are TGTGCCAGCAGTTCGATGGGGACAGGGGGGATCCAGCCCCAGCATTTT.

This sequence joins TRBV12-3 or TRBV12-4 and TRBJ2-7, with D perhaps TRBD2 (5 bases). The ends were cut back, 4 bases at V and 1 base at J, with 17 bases in the middle. The CDR3 has 16 residues. CDR3 in amino acids: CASSSPDSSLSYEQYF. The CDR3 nucleotides read TGTGCCAGCAGTTCCCCGGACTCGTCACTATCCTACGAGCAGTACTTC.

CDR3 sequence reads: CASSQRTRSYNEQFF. CDR3 DNA: TGTGCCAGCAGCCAACGGACTAGGAGCTACAATGAGCAGTTCTTC. The chain links TRBV12-3 or TRBV12-4 to TRBJ2-1; 7 bases align to TRBD2. Trimming took 6 bases from V and 3 from J; bases not matched to a gene: 8. The CDR3 is 15 residues long.

This chain uses TRBV10-3 with TRBJ1-6, with 9 bases identical to TRBD1. V dropped 6 bases and J dropped 9; count of bases not matched to a gene: 6. Per germline, CDR1 ENHRY and CDR2 SYGVKD. CDR3 size: 14 residues. The CDR3 here is CAIRSGTGSSPLHF. CDR3 in DNA: TGTGCCATCAGGTCCGGGACAGGGTCTTCACCCCTCCACTTT.

This clonotype was detected many times. The chain carries TRBV7-8 and TRBJ1-6; TRBD1 matches at 10 bases. The CDR3 is made up of 19 amino acids. The germline CDR1 and CDR2 sequences are SGHVS and FQNEAQ. V shed 0 bases, J shed 7 bases, and the junction held 12 bases outside the gene matches. CDR3 region: CASSLAFRGGQGDNSPLHF. As DNA, the CDR3 is TGTGCCAGCAGCTTAGCGTTTCGGGGTGGACAGGGGGACAATTCACCCCTCCACTTT.

This clonotype was observed at least ten times. The chain links TRBV7-8 to TRBJ1-1; weak D call: TRBD1 (5 bases). Trimming pared 0 bases from V and 1 base from J, leaving 15 bases between. Germline assignment: CDR1 SGHVS and CDR2 FQNEAQ. This CDR3 is 17 amino acids long. CDR3: CASSLALAARGNTEAFF. The CDR3 DNA follows: TGTGCCAGCAGCTTAGCCCTCGCAGCGAGGGGGAACACTGAAGCTTTCTTT.